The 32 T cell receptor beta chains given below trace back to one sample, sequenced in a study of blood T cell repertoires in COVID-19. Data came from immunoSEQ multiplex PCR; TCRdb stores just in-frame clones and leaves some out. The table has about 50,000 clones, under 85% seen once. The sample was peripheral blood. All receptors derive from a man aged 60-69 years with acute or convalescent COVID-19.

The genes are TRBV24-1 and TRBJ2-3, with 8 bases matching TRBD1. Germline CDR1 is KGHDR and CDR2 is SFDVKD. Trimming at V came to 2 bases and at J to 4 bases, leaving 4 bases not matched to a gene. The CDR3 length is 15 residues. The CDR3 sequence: CATSDYSQGADTQYF. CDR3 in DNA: TGTGCCACCAGTGATTATTCACAGGGGGCAGATACGCAGTATTTT.

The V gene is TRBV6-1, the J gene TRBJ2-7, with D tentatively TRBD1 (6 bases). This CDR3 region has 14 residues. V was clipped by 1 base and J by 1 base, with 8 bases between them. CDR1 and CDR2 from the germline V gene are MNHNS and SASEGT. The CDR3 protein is CASSEDRVSYEQYF. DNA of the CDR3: TGTGCCAGCAGTGAAGACAGGGTATCCTACGAGCAGTACTTC.

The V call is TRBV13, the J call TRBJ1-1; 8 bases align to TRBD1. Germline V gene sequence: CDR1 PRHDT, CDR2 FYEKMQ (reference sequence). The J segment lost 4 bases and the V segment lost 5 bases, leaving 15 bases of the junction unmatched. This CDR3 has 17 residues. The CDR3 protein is CASSEPDREVGGTEAFF. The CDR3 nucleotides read TGTGCCAGCAGCGAACCGGACAGGGAAGTGGGGGGCACTGAAGCTTTCTTT.

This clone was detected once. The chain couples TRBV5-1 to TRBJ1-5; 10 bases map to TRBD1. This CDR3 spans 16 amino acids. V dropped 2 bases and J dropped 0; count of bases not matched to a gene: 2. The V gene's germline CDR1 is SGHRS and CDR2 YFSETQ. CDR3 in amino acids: CASSFGTGDSNQPQHF. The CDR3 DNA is TGCGCCAGCAGCTTTGGGACAGGGGATAGCAATCAGCCCCAGCATTTT.

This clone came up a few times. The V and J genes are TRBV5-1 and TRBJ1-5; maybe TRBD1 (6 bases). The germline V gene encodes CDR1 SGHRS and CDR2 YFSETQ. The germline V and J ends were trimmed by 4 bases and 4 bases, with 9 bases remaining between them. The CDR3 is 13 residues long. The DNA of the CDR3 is TGCGCCAGCAGCATAACAGGGAATCAGCCCCAGCATTTT. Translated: CASSITGNQPQHF. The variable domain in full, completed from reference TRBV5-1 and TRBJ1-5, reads KAGVTQTPRYLIKTRGQQVTLSCSPISGHRSVSWYQQTPGQGLQFLFEYFSETQRNKGNFPGRFSGRQFSNSRSEMNVSTLELGDSALYLCASSITGNQPQHFGDGTRLSIL.

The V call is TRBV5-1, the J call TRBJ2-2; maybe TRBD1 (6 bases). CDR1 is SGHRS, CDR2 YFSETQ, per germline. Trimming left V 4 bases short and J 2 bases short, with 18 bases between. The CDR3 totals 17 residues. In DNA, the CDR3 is TGCGCCAGCAGCGGGGGACATGCCGGGGTAAACACCGGGGAGCTGTTTTTT. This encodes CASSGGHAGVNTGELFF.

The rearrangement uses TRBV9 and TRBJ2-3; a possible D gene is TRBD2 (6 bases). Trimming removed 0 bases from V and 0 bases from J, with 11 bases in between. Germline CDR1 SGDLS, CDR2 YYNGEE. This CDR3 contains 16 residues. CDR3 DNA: TGTGCCAGCAGCGTAGATGGACTATCTAGCACAGATACGCAGTATTTT. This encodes CASSVDGLSSTDTQYF.

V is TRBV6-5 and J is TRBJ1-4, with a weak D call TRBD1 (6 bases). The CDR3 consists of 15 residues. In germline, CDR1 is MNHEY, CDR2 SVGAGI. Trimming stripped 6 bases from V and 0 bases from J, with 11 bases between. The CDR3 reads CASSPRQATNEKLFF. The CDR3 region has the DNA TGTGCCAGCAGCCCGAGACAGGCAACTAATGAAAAACTGTTTTTT.

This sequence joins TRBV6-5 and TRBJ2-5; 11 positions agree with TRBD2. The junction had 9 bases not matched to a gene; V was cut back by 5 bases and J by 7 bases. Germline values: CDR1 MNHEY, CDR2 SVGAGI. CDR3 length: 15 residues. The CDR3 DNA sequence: TGTGCCAGCAGTCTAGCGGGGGGCCCCAAAGGGACCCAGTACTTC. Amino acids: CASSLAGGPKGTQYF.

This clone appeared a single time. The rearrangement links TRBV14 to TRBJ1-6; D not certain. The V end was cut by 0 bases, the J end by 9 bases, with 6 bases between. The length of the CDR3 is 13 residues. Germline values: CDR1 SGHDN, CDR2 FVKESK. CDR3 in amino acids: CASSQDRSSPLHF. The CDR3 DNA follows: TGTGCCAGCAGCCAAGATAGGAGTTCACCCCTCCACTTT.

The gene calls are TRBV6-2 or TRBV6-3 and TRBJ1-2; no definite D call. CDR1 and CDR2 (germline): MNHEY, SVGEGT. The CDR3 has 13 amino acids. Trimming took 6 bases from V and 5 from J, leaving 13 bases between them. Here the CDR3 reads CASSIDTLYGYTF. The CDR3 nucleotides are TGTGCCAGCAGCATTGACACGCTTTATGGCTACACCTTC.

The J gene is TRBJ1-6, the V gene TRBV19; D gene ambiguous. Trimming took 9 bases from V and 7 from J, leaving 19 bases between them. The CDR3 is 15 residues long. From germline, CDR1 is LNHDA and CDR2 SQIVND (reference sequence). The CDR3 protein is CASRGRTLGNSPLHF. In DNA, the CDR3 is TGTGCCAGCCGTGGACGGACTCTAGGGAATTCACCCCTCCACTTT.

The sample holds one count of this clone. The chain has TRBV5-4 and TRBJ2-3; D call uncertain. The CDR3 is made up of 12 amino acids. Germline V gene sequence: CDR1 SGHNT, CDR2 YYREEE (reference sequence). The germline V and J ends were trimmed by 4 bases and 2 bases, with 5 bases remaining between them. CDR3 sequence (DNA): TGTGCCAGCAGCCAAAACACAGATACGCAGTATTTT. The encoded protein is CASSQNTDTQYF.

This CDR3 reads CASSNGTANTEAFF. The DNA for the CDR3 is TGTGCCAGCAGCAATGGGACAGCGAACACTGAAGCTTTCTTT. The genes are TRBV21-1 and TRBJ1-1; TRBD1, the D gene given by the table, was not confirmed from the DNA. TRBV21-1 is assigned pseudogene status. The CDR3 consists of 14 residues.

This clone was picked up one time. The CDR3 reads CASSMREASQPQHF. CDR3 in DNA: TGTGCCAGTAGTATGAGGGAAGCCAGTCAGCCCCAGCATTTT. This sequence joins TRBV19 and TRBJ1-5, with no clear D. The germline V gene encodes CDR1 LNHDA and CDR2 SQIVND (reference sequence). V was trimmed by 3 bases and J by 6 bases, leaving 12 bases between them. The CDR3 loop spans 14 amino acids.

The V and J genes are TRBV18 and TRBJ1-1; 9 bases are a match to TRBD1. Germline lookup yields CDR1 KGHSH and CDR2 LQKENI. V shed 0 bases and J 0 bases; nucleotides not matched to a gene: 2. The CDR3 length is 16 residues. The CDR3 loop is CASSPPGQGMNTEAFF. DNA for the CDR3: TGTGCCAGCTCACCACCGGGACAGGGTATGAACACTGAAGCTTTCTTT.

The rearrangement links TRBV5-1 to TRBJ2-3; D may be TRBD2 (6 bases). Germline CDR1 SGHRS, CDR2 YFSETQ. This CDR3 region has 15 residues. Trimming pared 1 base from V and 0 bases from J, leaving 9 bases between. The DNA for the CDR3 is TGCGCCAGCAGCTTGAGGAGCGGGAGCACAGATACGCAGTATTTT. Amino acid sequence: CASSLRSGSTDTQYF.

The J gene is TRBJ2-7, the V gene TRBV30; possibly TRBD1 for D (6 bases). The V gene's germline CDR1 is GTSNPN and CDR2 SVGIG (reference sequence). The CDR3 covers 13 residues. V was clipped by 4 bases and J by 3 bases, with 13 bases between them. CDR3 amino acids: CAWNPGDDYEQYF. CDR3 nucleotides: TGTGCCTGGAATCCAGGGGACGACTACGAGCAGTACTTC.

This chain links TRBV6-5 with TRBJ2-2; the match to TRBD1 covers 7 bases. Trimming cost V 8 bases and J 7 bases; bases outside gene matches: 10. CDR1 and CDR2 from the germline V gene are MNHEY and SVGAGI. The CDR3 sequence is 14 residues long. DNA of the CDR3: TGTGCCAGCCTCAGACAGGGTCGAAACGGGGAGCTGTTTTTT. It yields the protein CASLRQGRNGELFF.

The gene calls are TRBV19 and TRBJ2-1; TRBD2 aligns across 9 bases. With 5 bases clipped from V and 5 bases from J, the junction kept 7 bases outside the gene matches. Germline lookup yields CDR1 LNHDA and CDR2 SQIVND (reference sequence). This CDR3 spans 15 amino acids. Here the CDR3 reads CASSYSGGPNNEQFF. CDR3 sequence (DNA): TGTGCCAGTAGTTATAGCGGGGGTCCCAACAATGAGCAGTTCTTC.

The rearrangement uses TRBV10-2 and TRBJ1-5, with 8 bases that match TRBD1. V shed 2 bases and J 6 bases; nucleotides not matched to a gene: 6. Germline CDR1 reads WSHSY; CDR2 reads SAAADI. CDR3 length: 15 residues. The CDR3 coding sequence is TGCGCCAGCAGTGAGGGCTACAGGGGGAGTCAGCCCCAGCATTTT. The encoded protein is CASSEGYRGSQPQHF.

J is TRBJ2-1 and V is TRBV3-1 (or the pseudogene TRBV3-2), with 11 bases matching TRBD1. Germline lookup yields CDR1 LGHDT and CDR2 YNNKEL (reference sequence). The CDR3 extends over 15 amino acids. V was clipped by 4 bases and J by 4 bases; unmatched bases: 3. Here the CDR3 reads CASSLRDRGYNEQFF. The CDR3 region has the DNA TGTGCCAGCAGCCTCCGGGACAGGGGGTACAATGAGCAGTTCTTC.

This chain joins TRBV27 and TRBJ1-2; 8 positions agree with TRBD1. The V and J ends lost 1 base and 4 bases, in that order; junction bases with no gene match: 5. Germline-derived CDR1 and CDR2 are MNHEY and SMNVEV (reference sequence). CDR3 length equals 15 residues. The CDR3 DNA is TGTGCCAGCAGTTTATTGGCAGGGGGCCTCTATGGCTACACCTTC. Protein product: CASSLLAGGLYGYTF.

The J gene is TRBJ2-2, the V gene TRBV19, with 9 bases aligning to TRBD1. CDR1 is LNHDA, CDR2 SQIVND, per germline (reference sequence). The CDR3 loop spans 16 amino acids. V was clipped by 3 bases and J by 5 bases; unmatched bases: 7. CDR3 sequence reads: CASSIGDRVGTGELFF. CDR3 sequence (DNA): TGTGCCAGTAGTATCGGGGACAGGGTTGGGACCGGGGAGCTGTTTTTT.

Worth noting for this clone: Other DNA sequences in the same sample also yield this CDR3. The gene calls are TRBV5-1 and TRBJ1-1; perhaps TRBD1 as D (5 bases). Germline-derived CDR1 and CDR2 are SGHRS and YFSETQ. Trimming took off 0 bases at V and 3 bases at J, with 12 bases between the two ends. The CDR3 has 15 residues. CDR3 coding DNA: TGCGCCAGCAGCTTGGGCAGGGCTAGGGACACTGAAGCTTTCTTT. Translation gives CASSLGRARDTEAFF.

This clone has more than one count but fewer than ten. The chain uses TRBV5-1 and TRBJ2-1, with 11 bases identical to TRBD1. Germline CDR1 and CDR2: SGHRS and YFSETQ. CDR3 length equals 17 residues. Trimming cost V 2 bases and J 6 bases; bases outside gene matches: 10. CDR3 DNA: TGCGCCAGCAGCTTTAACTCCCTAGGGACAGGGGGCAATGAGCAGTTCTTC. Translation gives CASSFNSLGTGGNEQFF.

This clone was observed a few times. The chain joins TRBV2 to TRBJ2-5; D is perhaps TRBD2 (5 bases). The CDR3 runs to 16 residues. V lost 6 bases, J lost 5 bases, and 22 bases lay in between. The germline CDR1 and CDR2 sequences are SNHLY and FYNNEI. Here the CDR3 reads CASRAAEGSALETQYF. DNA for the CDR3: TGTGCCAGCAGGGCTGCCGAGGGTAGCGCGTTGGAGACCCAGTACTTC.

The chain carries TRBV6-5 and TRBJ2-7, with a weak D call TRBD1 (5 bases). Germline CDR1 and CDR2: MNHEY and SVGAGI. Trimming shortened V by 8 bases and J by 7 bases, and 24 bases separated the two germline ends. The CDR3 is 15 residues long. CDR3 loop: CASWPHGARAEEQYF. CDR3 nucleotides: TGTGCCAGCTGGCCCCATGGGGCCAGGGCTGAGGAGCAGTACTTC.

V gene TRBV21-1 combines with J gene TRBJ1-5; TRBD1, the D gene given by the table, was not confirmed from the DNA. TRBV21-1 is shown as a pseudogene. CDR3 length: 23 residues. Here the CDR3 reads CASSKPAEIRTGRSHCSNQPQHF. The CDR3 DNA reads TGTGCCAGCAGCAAACCGGCGGAAATAAGGACAGGGAGATCCCATTGTAGCAATCAGCCCCAGCATTTT.

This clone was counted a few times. CDR3: CASSLGSPTGSYNEQFF. The CDR3 DNA follows: TGTGCCAGCAGCTTAGGCTCCCCTACGGGCTCCTACAATGAGCAGTTCTTC. The chain links TRBV11-3 to TRBJ2-1; D not resolved. Trimming cost V 1 base and J 0 bases, with 13 bases left between them. The CDR3 is 17 amino acids. Germline V gene data show CDR1 as SGHNT and CDR2 as YENEEA.

CDR3 sequence reads: CASPDRESNQPQHF. The CDR3 DNA reads TGTGCCAGCCCGGACAGGGAAAGCAATCAGCCCCAGCATTTT. The V gene is TRBV6-5, the J gene TRBJ1-5; 8 nucleotides match TRBD1. Germline CDR1 MNHEY, CDR2 SVGAGI. The V segment lost 8 bases and the J segment 1 base; nucleotides outside the gene matches: 4. This CDR3 region has 14 residues.

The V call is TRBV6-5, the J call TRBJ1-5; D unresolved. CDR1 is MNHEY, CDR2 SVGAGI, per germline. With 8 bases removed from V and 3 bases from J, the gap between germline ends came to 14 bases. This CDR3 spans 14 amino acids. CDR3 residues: CASGSGLINQPQHF. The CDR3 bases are TGTGCCAGCGGCTCAGGTTTAATCAATCAGCCCCAGCATTTT.